These 23 T cell receptor beta chains share one sample of origin, sequenced in a study of blood T cell repertoires in COVID-19. Produced via immunoSEQ multiplex PCR; TCRdb's table is partial and in-frame only. The table shows approximately 70,000 clones, with approximately 86% occurring only once. The material sequenced was peripheral blood. All receptors come from a woman in her sixties with acute or convalescent COVID-19.

The J gene is TRBJ2-7, the V gene TRBV7-6; maybe TRBD2 (6 bases). Germline V CDR1 and CDR2: SGHVS, FNYEAQ. The ends were cut back, 5 bases at V and 3 bases at J, with 20 bases in the middle. CDR3 size: 16 residues. CDR3 in DNA: TGTGCCAGCAGCGCCCCCGGGAGAACCAAACGCTACGAGCAGTACTTC. Encoded protein: CASSAPGRTKRYEQYF.

The table lists this clone with a count of one. The chain joins TRBV25-1 to TRBJ1-2; TRBD1 matches 7 bases. Germline CDR1 and CDR2: MGHDK and SYGVNS. V lost 6 bases, J lost 8 bases, and 9 bases stayed unmatched. This CDR3 is 13 amino acids long. CDR3 nucleotide sequence: TGTGCCAGCAGCGACAGGGTCTTAGGAGGCTACACCTTC. It codes for CASSDRVLGGYTF.

This chain joins TRBV10-3 and TRBJ2-5; 8 nucleotides align to TRBD2. J gave up 5 bases and V 4 bases, and 12 bases lay outside the gene matches. Germline V lookup: CDR1 ENHRY, CDR2 SYGVKD. The CDR3 sequence is 16 residues long. The CDR3 reads CAISAEGRGAVETQYF. The CDR3 bases are TGTGCCATCAGTGCCGAAGGGCGGGGGGCGGTGGAGACCCAGTACTTC.

The V and J genes are TRBV19 and TRBJ2-2; D gene ambiguous. The CDR3 is 14 residues long. V lost 4 bases, J lost 3 bases, and 9 bases lay in between. Germline V gene lookup returns CDR1 LNHDA and CDR2 SQIVND (reference sequence). CDR3 protein: CASSTETYTGELFF. CDR3 DNA: TGTGCCAGTAGTACCGAGACATACACCGGGGAGCTGTTTTTT.

This clone was seen a single time. J is TRBJ2-5 and V is TRBV2; TRBD1 might be the D (6 bases). The CDR3 covers 13 residues. Between the trimmed V and J ends, which lost 4 bases and 6 bases, there was a span of 12 bases. The germline V gene has CDR1 SNHLY and CDR2 FYNNEI. CDR3 region: CASSGYTGKTQYF. In DNA form, the CDR3 reads TGTGCCAGCAGTGGATATACAGGGAAGACCCAGTACTTC.

V gene TRBV21-1 combines with J gene TRBJ2-4; the listed D gene, TRBD1, was not tested against the DNA. TRBV21-1 is recorded as a pseudogene. The CDR3 is 17 residues long. CDR3 protein: CASSKAREGALITIQYF. The CDR3 DNA reads as TGTGCCAGCAGCAAAGCACGAGAGGGGGCGCTTATAACCATTCAGTACTTC.

The V gene is TRBV2, the J gene TRBJ1-3; a weak D match, TRBD1 (5 bases). The CDR3 has 13 amino acids. The ends were cut back, 7 bases at V and 2 bases at J, with 9 bases in the middle. CDR1 and CDR2 (germline): SNHLY, FYNNEI. This CDR3 reads CASIRGAGNTIYF. The CDR3 DNA reads TGTGCCAGCATTCGGGGGGCTGGAAACACCATATATTTT.

V is TRBV5-1 and J is TRBJ1-2; 9 bases agree with TRBD1. The CDR3 has 14 amino acids. Germline CDR1 reads SGHRS; CDR2 reads YFSETQ. J was trimmed by 2 bases and V by 2 bases; bases with no gene match: 1. The DNA of the CDR3 is TGCGCCAGCAGCTTCGGACAGGGGAACTATGGCTACACCTTC. Translated: CASSFGQGNYGYTF. Full variable domain (remainder filled in from reference TRBV5-1 and TRBJ1-2): KAGVTQTPRYLIKTRGQQVTLSCSPISGHRSVSWYQQTPGQGLQFLFEYFSETQRNKGNFPGRFSGRQFSNSRSEMNVSTLELGDSALYLCASSFGQGNYGYTFGSGTRLTVV.

This clone was seen once. The chain uses TRBV6-1 and TRBJ1-2; 8 nucleotides match TRBD1. Germline lookup yields CDR1 MNHNS and CDR2 SASEGT. Unmatched junction bases numbered 17, after V lost 3 bases and J lost 11 bases. CDR3 length: 16 residues. The CDR3 sequence: CASSDGTGSKTAQYTF. The CDR3 region has the DNA TGTGCCAGCAGTGATGGGACAGGTTCAAAAACGGCTCAATACACCTTC.

The table lists this clone with a count of one. The chain couples TRBV5-1 to TRBJ2-5, with D maybe TRBD1 (6 bases). CDR1 is SGHRS, CDR2 YFSETQ, per germline. The length of the CDR3 is 15 residues. The V and J ends lost 4 bases and 5 bases respectively, with 18 bases between them. The CDR3 nucleotides are TGCGCCAGCAGCGGAACAGGGTCCCCGGAGGAGACCCAGTACTTC. Protein product: CASSGTGSPEETQYF.

The chain is built from TRBV7-2 and TRBJ2-6; the match to TRBD1 covers 7 bases. Trimming cost V 3 bases and J 2 bases; bases outside gene matches: 4. CDR1 and CDR2 (germline): SGHTA, FQGNSA. The CDR3 contains 16 residues. CDR3 region: CASSFRTGTGANVLTF. In DNA, the CDR3 is TGTGCCAGCAGCTTCCGGACAGGAACTGGGGCCAACGTCCTGACTTTC.

The chain joins TRBV3-1 (or the pseudogene TRBV3-2) to TRBJ2-7; no reliable D call. CDR1 LGHDT and CDR2 YNNKEL come from the germline V gene (reference sequence). The CDR3 spans 12 residues. V lost 0 bases and J lost 4, with 4 bases in between. CDR3 in amino acids: CASSQDSYEQYF. In nucleotides, the CDR3 is TGTGCCAGCAGCCAAGACAGTTACGAGCAGTACTTC.

The rearrangement uses TRBV2 and TRBJ2-1, with 10 bases lining up with TRBD1. V lost 5 bases and J lost 10; bases outside the gene matches: 8. Germline-derived CDR1 and CDR2 are SNHLY and FYNNEI. There are 14 residues in the CDR3. The CDR3 DNA reads TGTGCCAGCAGTCTGACAGGGGGCTCGGAGGAGCAGTTCTTC. Encoded protein: CASSLTGGSEEQFF.

The chain employs TRBV5-1 and TRBJ2-1; 10 nucleotides match TRBD2. Germline loops: CDR1 SGHRS, CDR2 YFSETQ. V lost 1 base and J lost 7; bases outside the gene matches: 5. CDR3 length equals 15 residues. CDR3 coding DNA: TGCGCCAGCAGCTTGTTCAGCGGGGGGGATAATGAGCAGTTCTTC. Translating gives CASSLFSGGDNEQFF.

CDR3: CASSSLGGQKNSPLHF. The CDR3 DNA is TGTGCCAGTAGTTCTCTTGGGGGACAGAAGAATTCACCCCTCCACTTT. The chain links TRBV19 to TRBJ1-6, with TRBD1 identical over 7 bases. Trimming cost V 5 bases and J 7 bases; bases outside gene matches: 11. This CDR3 comprises 16 residues. Germline V lookup: CDR1 LNHDA, CDR2 SQIVND (reference sequence).

The chain links TRBV3-1 (or the pseudogene TRBV3-2) to TRBJ2-1, with 9 bases matching TRBD2. Losses at the gene ends were 0 bases for V and 5 bases for J; bases not matched to a gene: 11. There are 18 residues in the CDR3. CDR1 is LGHDT and CDR2 is YNNKEL in the germline V gene (reference sequence). The CDR3 DNA is TGTGCCAGCAGCCAAGATTGGCGCGGGGGGGCCGGGGACAATGAGCAGTTCTTC. This codes for CASSQDWRGGAGDNEQFF.

V is TRBV18 and J is TRBJ2-3; D may be TRBD1 (6 bases). The V end lost 6 bases, the J end lost 9 bases, and 19 bases lay between the germline ends. CDR3 length: 14 amino acids. Germline V gene sequence: CDR1 KGHSH, CDR2 LQKENI. The CDR3 spells CASSSGQSLGTQYF. The CDR3 DNA follows: TGTGCCAGCTCCTCGGGACAATCCCTAGGGACGCAGTATTTT.

The chain couples TRBV6-6 to TRBJ1-2; TRBD1 is a possible D gene (6 bases). The CDR3 spans 14 residues. Germline V lookup: CDR1 MNHNY, CDR2 SVGAGI (reference sequence). Trimming removed 2 bases from V and 2 bases from J, with 9 bases in between. CDR3 in DNA: TGTGCCAGCAGTTACCCGGACAGAAACTATGGCTACACCTTC. Amino acids: CASSYPDRNYGYTF.

The V call is TRBV6-5, the J call TRBJ2-7; 13 bases agree with TRBD2. J lost 4 bases, V lost 7 bases, and 7 bases had no gene match. CDR3 size: 15 residues. Germline V gene lookup returns CDR1 MNHEY and CDR2 SVGAGI. CDR3 nucleotide sequence: TGTGCCAGCACCTCGACGGGACTAGCGGGGTACGAGCAGTACTTC. This translates into CASTSTGLAGYEQYF.

This chain links TRBV5-4 with TRBJ1-1, with TRBD1 as a possible D gene (6 bases). Germline CDR1 is SGHNT and CDR2 is YYREEE (reference sequence). Trimming took 1 base from V and 8 from J, leaving 12 bases between them. The CDR3 consists of 13 residues. CDR3 coding DNA: TGTGCCAGCAGCTTGCCCCCAGGGGAAGAAGCTTTCTTT. Its protein product is CASSLPPGEEAFF.

This chain uses TRBV7-9 with TRBJ1-6, with a weak D call TRBD1 (5 bases). V was trimmed by 5 bases and J by 8 bases, leaving 13 bases between them. CDR1 is SEHNR and CDR2 is FQNEAQ in the germline V gene (reference sequence). This CDR3 region has 14 residues. The chain's CDR3 is CASSPGGGDSPLHF. For the CDR3, the DNA is TGTGCCAGCAGCCCGGGCGGGGGGGATTCACCCCTCCACTTT.

The rearrangement uses TRBV5-1 and TRBJ2-2; 8 nucleotides align to TRBD2. Germline V CDR1 and CDR2: SGHRS, YFSETQ. CDR3 length: 15 residues. J gave up 0 bases and V 5 bases, and 3 bases lay outside the gene matches. CDR3 DNA: TGCGCCAGCAGTTATAGCGGGGCGAACACCGGGGAGCTGTTTTTT. It translates to CASSYSGANTGELFF. Drawing the rest from reference TRBV5-1 and TRBJ2-2, the complete variable domain is KAGVTQTPRYLIKTRGQQVTLSCSPISGHRSVSWYQQTPGQGLQFLFEYFSETQRNKGNFPGRFSGRQFSNSRSEMNVSTLELGDSALYLCASSYSGANTGELFFGEGSRLTVL.

The count of this clone is one. The chain couples TRBV7-2 to TRBJ2-5, with 9 bases lining up with TRBD2. The CDR3 spans 14 residues. The junction had 5 bases not matched to a gene; V was cut back by 5 bases and J by 4 bases. Germline CDR1 reads SGHTA; CDR2 reads FQGNSA. DNA for the CDR3: TGTGCCAGCAGCCTTAGCGGGGGAAGAGAGACCCAGTACTTC. It translates to CASSLSGGRETQYF.